This paragraph covers one T cell receptor beta chain sequence. Since the CDR3 does not end with the conserved phenylalanine or tryptophan, this likely comes from a read error. Germline lookup yields CDR1 MNHNS and CDR2 SASEGT. The CDR3 loop spans 11 amino acids. Between the trimmed V and J ends, which lost 10 bases and 8 bases, there was a span of 12 bases. The data stem from a study of prognosis after radiotherapy for stage I lung cancer. Study context: The radiotherapy was SBRT split into 3 to 5 fractions, giving a biologically effective dose of at least 100 Gy.

It was by two-round multiplex PCR that TCR beta CDR3 was amplified from genomic DNA. Specific primers for each TRBV and TRBJ gene were what first-round PCR used. TCRdb fed the multiplex PCR reads into MiXCR, producing one record per CDR3 protein. The repertoire includes tens of thousands of distinct CDR3 sequences, around 22% of them detected once, and about 25% sits in the top ten. This TCR came from a donor over 45 with non-small cell lung cancer. This material consisted of PBMCs, taken before or after stereotactic body radiation therapy (not recorded which). This rearrangement joins TRBV6-1 to TRBJ2-1; D call uncertain. CDR3 protein: CATQVMDEQFL. Written as DNA, the CDR3 is TGTGCCACACAAGTCATGGATGAGCAGTTCCTC.